The T cell receptor (beta chain) under discussion was sequenced for a study of CD8+ T cells in alopecia areata. Whole-study context: Dosing with tofacitinib proceeded for 6 to 18 months, followed by 6 months off drug.

Treatment denoted: oral pan-JAK inhibitor, 5-10 mg twice daily. The CDR3 has 15 amino acids. CDR1 and CDR2 from the germline V gene are ENHRY and SYGVKD. Trimming took 4 bases from V and 8 from J; bases not matched to a gene: 11. On this clone itself: Antigen: not known.

Overall study results and limits: Clonality in lesional scalp, especially alopecia totalis/universalis, exceeded that of normal scalp. Amid tofacitinib therapy, many expanded lesional clones stayed present in scalp and blood.

In each case, RNA was isolated and then reverse transcribed into cDNA as the sequencing template. Only in-frame clones appear in the TCRdb table, and some are missing; sequencing was by immunoSEQ multiplex PCR. The repertoire holds some 180,000 clones, with around 49% as singletons. V is TRBV10-3 and J is TRBJ2-1; 7 bases fit TRBD1. This TCR came from a human donor with alopecia areata. This specimen was CD8+ T cells sorted from blood, taken between weeks 51 and 52, from a patient treated with tofacitinib. CDR3 sequence reads: CAISVQETGRYEQFF. As DNA, the CDR3 is TGTGCCATCAGTGTACAGGAGACAGGGCGGTATGAGCAGTTCTTC.